The rows below give T cell receptor beta chains drawn from one sample of a study of blood T cell repertoires in COVID-19. The assay was immunoSEQ multiplex PCR, and TCRdb's table has in-frame clones only and misses some. The sample holds around 160,000 clones, around nine tenths seen once. What was sequenced was peripheral blood. The receptors were sampled from a woman aged 70 to 79 with COVID-19, enrolled during active disease. Each CDR3 is given with its conserved first and last residue. The order of the fields is V gene, J gene, CDR3 protein.

V: TRBV29-1; J: TRBJ2-7; CDR3: CSVGFGLRNEQYF
V: TRBV18; J: TRBJ1-1; CDR3: CASSPTGAWGTEAFF
V: TRBV6-5; J: TRBJ1-3; CDR3: CASRATGTGNTIYF
V: TRBV28; J: TRBJ2-2; CDR3: CASSLSSGTHWRLFF
V: TRBV5-1; J: TRBJ2-7; CDR3: CASSLKTTGGEQYF
V: TRBV7-9; J: TRBJ1-2; CDR3: CASSSRDSYYGYTF
V: TRBV11-2; J: TRBJ2-3; CDR3: CASSSGVSTDTQYF
V: TRBV11-2; J: TRBJ1-6; CDR3: CASSLTGPKFRRGSPLHF
V: TRBV5-6; J: TRBJ1-5; CDR3: CASSLAGRGDQPQHF
V: TRBV7-8; J: TRBJ2-1; CDR3: CASSASQRRLAGGPNEQFF
V: TRBV27; J: TRBJ1-6; CDR3: CASRLPTGGNSPLHF
V: TRBV27; J: TRBJ1-5; CDR3: CASSPDRLPPSNQPQHF
V: TRBV7-9; J: TRBJ1-4; CDR3: CASSLAGQGSHEKLFF
V: TRBV12-3/TRBV12-4; J: TRBJ2-5; CDR3: CASRPTGLETQYF
V: TRBV6-5; J: TRBJ2-5; CDR3: CASSQRDLTGETQYF
V: TRBV19; J: TRBJ2-7; CDR3: CASSSGQGPLYEQYF
V: TRBV5-1; J: TRBJ2-3; CDR3: CASLLAGGTDTQYF
V: TRBV5-1; J: TRBJ1-2; CDR3: CASSFGQGAQGGGYTF
V: TRBV3-1/TRBV3-2; J: TRBJ2-1; CDR3: CASSQRRGDNEQFF
V: TRBV5-4; J: TRBJ2-5; CDR3: CASSFPGETQYF
V: TRBV3-1/TRBV3-2; J: TRBJ2-7; CDR3: CASSPSGGASYEQYF
V: TRBV28; J: TRBJ1-1; CDR3: CASSSYRGDYTEAFF
V: TRBV12-3/TRBV12-4; J: TRBJ2-1; CDR3: CASSLNLNEQFF
V: TRBV21-1; J: TRBJ1-5; CDR3: CASNNRIGSNQPQHF
V: TRBV2; J: TRBJ2-7; CDR3: CASRDRVYYEQYF
V: TRBV29-1; J: TRBJ2-2; CDR3: CSVAGATGELFF
V: TRBV29-1; J: TRBJ1-2; CDR3: CSVGDRANYGYTF
V: TRBV11-3; J: TRBJ1-1; CDR3: CASSDRTRDTEAFF
V: TRBV2; J: TRBJ2-7; CDR3: CASSQGYEQYF